This entry lists 27 T cell receptor beta chains sequenced from one sample in a study of cytomegalovirus exposure and HLA in healthy donors. Measured with immunoSEQ multiplex PCR; TCRdb has only the in-frame clones, and not every one. The sample carries a few hundred thousand clones, around 87% recorded once. The specimen sequenced was PBMCs. All receptors come from a young woman in good health and CMV-seronegative.

The chain employs TRBV30 and TRBJ1-6, with 7 bases that match TRBD1. The CDR3 covers 19 residues. Germline V gives CDR1 GTSNPN, CDR2 SVGIG (reference sequence). Unmatched junction bases numbered 15, after V lost 1 base and J lost 3 bases. This chain's CDR3 is CAWSDVSIHGTDYNSPLHF. Written as DNA, the CDR3 is TGTGCCTGGAGTGACGTATCCATTCATGGGACAGACTATAATTCACCCCTCCACTTT.

Only one count was recorded for this clone. V and J are TRBV27 and TRBJ2-1; maybe TRBD1 (7 bases). The ends were cut back, 6 bases at V and 0 bases at J, with 12 bases in the middle. Per germline, CDR1 MNHEY and CDR2 SMNVEV (reference sequence). The CDR3 is 15 amino acids. The CDR3 DNA reads as TGTGCCAGCAGCCCAGGGGGGCTCTCCTACAATGAGCAGTTCTTC. Translation: CASSPGGLSYNEQFF.

The gene calls are TRBV6-6 and TRBJ2-5; no clear D gene. This CDR3 region has 13 residues. With 4 bases removed from V and 5 bases from J, the gap between germline ends came to 11 bases. CDR1 and CDR2 from the germline V gene are MNHNY and SVGAGI (reference sequence). The CDR3 bases are TGTGCCAGCAGTTTCTCGACTGGGGAGACCCAGTACTTC. Translated: CASSFSTGETQYF.

The chain couples TRBV13 to TRBJ2-2; 7 nucleotides agree with TRBD1. The germline V gene has CDR1 PRHDT and CDR2 FYEKMQ (reference sequence). With 2 bases clipped from V and 5 bases from J, the junction kept 8 bases outside the gene matches. The CDR3 spans 16 residues. In nucleotides, the CDR3 is TGTGCCAGCAGCTTAAGCCTAGTCAGGGGGACCGGGGAGCTGTTTTTT. It yields the protein CASSLSLVRGTGELFF.

This chain joins TRBV7-8 and TRBJ2-2; possible D gene TRBD1, 6 bases. Germline CDR1 and CDR2: SGHVS and FQNEAQ. There are 16 residues in the CDR3. The V end lost 2 bases, the J end lost 1 base, and 11 bases lay between the germline ends. DNA for the CDR3: TGTGCCAGCAGCTTATTATCGGACAGGAACACCGGGGAGCTGTTTTTT. Translating it yields CASSLLSDRNTGELFF.

The chain uses TRBV28 and TRBJ2-1; 9 nucleotides line up with TRBD2. V gave up 7 bases and J gave up 2 bases; unmatched junction bases: 6. The V gene's germline CDR1 is MDHEN and CDR2 SYDVKM. This CDR3 is 15 amino acids long. In DNA, the CDR3 is TGTGCCAGCACCCTGGTAGCGGGGGCCTACAATGAGCAGTTCTTC. This codes for CASTLVAGAYNEQFF.

CDR3 region: CASRTGTGGYEQFF. The CDR3 nucleotides read TGTGCCAGCAGGACCGGGACAGGTGGTTATGAGCAGTTCTTC. The chain combines TRBV6-6 with TRBJ2-1; TRBD1 matches at 8 bases. Unmatched junction bases numbered 9, after V lost 6 bases and J lost 8 bases. The length of the CDR3 is 14 residues. Germline V gene data show CDR1 as MNHNY and CDR2 as SVGAGI (reference sequence).

The genes are TRBV7-9 and TRBJ1-2, with D maybe TRBD1 (5 bases). The CDR3 covers 14 residues. The V end was cut by 2 bases, the J end by 7 bases, with 14 bases between. Germline values: CDR1 SEHNR, CDR2 FQNEAQ (reference sequence). The CDR3 nucleotides are TGTGCCAGCAGCTTACAGGGATCCTATGCTGGCTACACCTTC. Protein: CASSLQGSYAGYTF.

This chain joins TRBV7-7 and TRBJ2-1; weak D call: TRBD2 (5 bases). This CDR3 has 13 residues. Between the trimmed V and J ends, which lost 1 base and 7 bases, there was a span of 8 bases. The germline V gene has CDR1 SSHAT and CDR2 FNYEAQ (reference sequence). Here the CDR3 DNA reads TGTGCCAGCAGCTTAGGGACTGTTAATGAGCAGTTCTTC. It yields the protein CASSLGTVNEQFF.

The genes are TRBV10-2 and TRBJ1-2; 9 bases map to TRBD1. This CDR3 has 15 amino acids. The germline gives CDR1 WSHSY, CDR2 SAAADI. The V and J ends lost 5 bases and 2 bases, in that order; junction bases with no gene match: 6. The DNA of the CDR3 is TGCGCCAGCAGTTGGACAGGGGAGCCCAACTATGGCTACACCTTC. Encoded protein: CASSWTGEPNYGYTF.

V usage is TRBV18 and J usage is TRBJ2-1; 14 positions agree with TRBD2. Germline loops: CDR1 KGHSH, CDR2 LQKENI. The CDR3 runs 17 residues. V lost 0 bases and J lost 10; bases outside the gene matches: 8. CDR3 protein: CASSPPATSGGAGEQFF. The CDR3 region has the DNA TGTGCCAGCTCACCACCGGCGACTAGCGGGGGGGCCGGGGAGCAGTTCTTC.

The rearrangement links TRBV6-5 to TRBJ1-2; possibly TRBD1 for D (5 bases). This CDR3 region has 13 residues. Per the germline V gene, CDR1 is MNHEY and CDR2 is SVGAGI. V dropped 0 bases and J dropped 4 bases, with 6 bases sitting between them. The CDR3 reads CASSYSQAYGYTF. The CDR3 nucleotides are TGTGCCAGCAGTTACTCACAGGCCTATGGCTACACCTTC.

This clone was seen just once. This sequence joins TRBV9 and TRBJ2-3; 9 nucleotides line up with TRBD1. The CDR3 runs 18 residues. Germline V gives CDR1 SGDLS, CDR2 YYNGEE. Losses at the gene ends were 4 bases for V and 0 bases for J; bases not matched to a gene: 12. Written as DNA, the CDR3 is TGTGCCAGCAGCTCCTCGTGGGGGGGACAGGGAAGCACAGATACGCAGTATTTT. Its protein product is CASSSSWGGQGSTDTQYF.

The chain carries TRBV6-5 and TRBJ1-2; 9 bases agree with TRBD1. V shed 6 bases, J shed 4 bases, and the junction held 6 bases outside the gene matches. The CDR3 contains 14 residues. In germline, CDR1 is MNHEY, CDR2 SVGAGI. CDR3 coding DNA: TGTGCCAGCAGACGGGACAGGGAGCGCTATGGCTACACCTTC. Translation gives CASRRDRERYGYTF.

This chain joins TRBV2 and TRBJ2-5, with a tentative D call TRBD2 (6 bases). The CDR3 has 14 residues. Trimming cost V 7 bases and J 2 bases, with 14 bases left between them. Per germline, CDR1 SNHLY and CDR2 FYNNEI. CDR3 region: CASTSGREQETQYF. CDR3 bases: TGTGCCAGCACTTCCGGGCGGGAACAAGAGACCCAGTACTTC.

The chain recombines TRBV10-3 with TRBJ2-1; 7 positions agree with TRBD1. Per the germline V gene, CDR1 is ENHRY and CDR2 is SYGVKD. CDR3 length: 13 amino acids. DNA for the CDR3: TGTGCGTGTGGGGACAGCTCCTACAATGAGCAGTTCTTC. This encodes CACGDSSYNEQFF.

The rearrangement links TRBV6-5 to TRBJ1-1, with D perhaps matching TRBD1 (5 bases). This CDR3 spans 11 amino acids. CDR1 and CDR2 from the germline V gene are MNHEY and SVGAGI. Trimming pared 6 bases from V and 8 bases from J, leaving 10 bases between. The DNA of the CDR3 is TGTGCCAGCAGACACTCAGGGGAAGCTTTCTTT. It is translated as CASRHSGEAFF.

The chain uses TRBV18 and TRBJ2-7, with D perhaps matching TRBD1 (6 bases). V lost 3 bases and J lost 4, with 7 bases in between. The CDR3 has 12 amino acids. Germline lookup yields CDR1 KGHSH and CDR2 LQKENI. The CDR3 is CASSPDRYEQYF. The CDR3 bases are TGTGCCAGCTCACCGGACAGATACGAGCAGTACTTC.

This chain links TRBV27 with TRBJ2-3; weak D call: TRBD2 (6 bases). The CDR3 runs 15 residues. Between the trimmed V and J ends, which lost 3 bases and 4 bases, there was a span of 14 bases. CDR1 is MNHEY, CDR2 SMNVEV, per germline (reference sequence). The CDR3 reads CASSFTGVQADTQYF. The CDR3 region has the DNA TGTGCCAGCAGTTTCACGGGAGTACAGGCAGATACGCAGTATTTT.

In its sample, this clone was seen once. The chain couples TRBV4-1 to TRBJ1-5, with 7 bases fitting TRBD1. Trimming cost V 2 bases and J 0 bases; bases outside gene matches: 1. CDR3 length: 15 residues. The germline V gene encodes CDR1 MGHRA and CDR2 YSYEKL. The CDR3 coding sequence is TGCGCCAGCAGCCAACACAGGGGTAGCAATCAGCCCCAGCATTTT. Translated: CASSQHRGSNQPQHF.

This rearrangement joins TRBV28 to TRBJ2-2; D ambiguous. The germline V gene encodes CDR1 MDHEN and CDR2 SYDVKM. The CDR3 consists of 11 residues. V was cut by 2 bases and J by 8 bases, with 3 bases left in between. The CDR3 region is CASSLEGELFF. The DNA for the CDR3 is TGTGCCAGCAGTTTAGAGGGGGAGCTGTTTTTT.

The chain is built from TRBV6-6 and TRBJ2-7; 8 nucleotides align to TRBD1. J was trimmed by 13 bases and V by 8 bases; bases with no gene match: 13. Germline CDR1 is MNHNY and CDR2 is SVGAGI (reference sequence). This CDR3 comprises 12 residues. The CDR3: CASSEPPDRDYF. The CDR3 DNA is TGTGCCAGCTCAGAGCCCCCGGACAGGGATTACTTC.

CDR3: CASSQSRGLTQHF. The DNA of the CDR3 is TGCGCCAGCAGTCAATCGCGGGGTTTGACCCAGCATTTT. This chain uses TRBV23-1 with TRBJ1-5, with unresolved D. TRBV23-1 qualifies as an ORF whose function is uncertain. The CDR3 has 13 amino acids. The V gene lost 0 bases and the J gene lost 11 bases, with 11 bases spanning the gap.

The chain is built from TRBV28 and TRBJ1-2; 8 nucleotides agree with TRBD1. The CDR3 covers 14 residues. V gave up 6 bases and J gave up 7 bases; unmatched junction bases: 10. The germline CDR1 and CDR2 sequences are MDHEN and SYDVKM. CDR3 coding DNA: TGTGCCAGCAGGGTCCGCTCAGGGGGCAGTGGCTACACCTTC. As protein: CASRVRSGGSGYTF.

This chain uses TRBV19 with TRBJ2-2, with D possibly being TRBD1 (7 bases). CDR1 LNHDA and CDR2 SQIVND come from the germline V gene (reference sequence). This CDR3 spans 14 amino acids. Trimming removed 4 bases at V and 5 bases at J, with 11 bases between. The CDR3 nucleotides are TGTGCCAGTAGTAGGGCAGGGGGGACCGGGGAGCTGTTTTTT. Translated, it gives CASSRAGGTGELFF.

CDR3 nucleotides: TGCGCCAGCAGCTTGGTTGGCACCCACACCGGGGAGCTGTTTTTT. This encodes CASSLVGTHTGELFF. The chain links TRBV5-1 to TRBJ2-2, with no clear D. The CDR3 is 15 amino acids. Germline V gene sequence: CDR1 SGHRS, CDR2 YFSETQ. Trimming took off 0 bases at V and 3 bases at J, with 9 bases between the two ends.

V gene TRBV6-1 combines with J gene TRBJ1-5; 7 positions match TRBD1. Losses at the gene ends were 4 bases for V and 6 bases for J; bases not matched to a gene: 6. This CDR3 comprises 14 residues. The germline CDR1 and CDR2 sequences are MNHNS and SASEGT. CDR3 DNA sequence: TGTGCCAGCAGTGGACAGGGTCTCATTCAGCCCCAGCATTTT. Translating gives CASSGQGLIQPQHF.